This TCR beta chain was sequenced in a study of cytomegalovirus exposure and HLA in healthy donors. Overall study results and limits: A later analysis found that most CMV-associated TCR beta chains appeared HLA-restricted. Rates of TCR association differed by HLA locus in a later analysis, with DRB1 highest and HLA-C lowest. Being indistinguishable, some V segments were excluded, TRBV6-2 and TRBV6-3 among them. Later analysis demonstrated an association between a missense DCLRE1C variant and TCR beta V- and J-gene trimming.

A multiplex PCR was run with 60 Vbeta primers and 13 Jbeta primers. Libraries were prepared by immunoSEQ multiplex PCR; TCRdb keeps only in-frame clonotypes and omits some of them. Counted here are 60,000 to 75,000 clones, approximately 90% occurring once; the ten biggest clones make up around 10%. The CDR3 contains 18 residues. Per the germline V gene, CDR1 is LNHDA and CDR2 is SQIVND (reference sequence). V gave up 5 bases and J gave up 4 bases; unmatched junction bases: 16. There are a few counts of this clone. Its matching antigen is unknown. Sequencing used PBMCs. The sequence was obtained from a woman aged 25 to 39 in good health and CMV-seropositive. The V gene is TRBV19, the J gene TRBJ1-2, with 10 bases matching TRBD1. CDR3 bases: TGTGCCAGTAGTCTGCGTCGGGACAGGGGTCGTGACGGCTATGGCTACACCTTC. Encoded protein: CASSLRRDRGRDGYGYTF.